These 8 T cell receptor beta chains came from one sample sequenced in a study of graft-versus-host responses after intestinal transplantation. Only in-frame clones appear in the TCRdb table, and some are missing; sequencing was by immunoSEQ multiplex PCR. The table has tens of thousands of clones, around 91% seen once. No antigen has been assigned to these receptors. Sequencing was performed on unstimulated CD8+ T cells sorted from spleen or lymph node cells, taken before transplant. The receptors were sampled from a human donor who was the organ donor for an intestinal transplant.

The chain is built from TRBV21-1 and TRBJ1-5; the table gives TRBD1 as D, unverified against the DNA. TRBV21-1 is assigned pseudogene status. This CDR3 is built from 15 residues. The CDR3 DNA reads as TGTGCCAGCAGCAAGACAGGGCGGATCAATCAGCCCCAGCATTTT. Protein: CASSKTGRINQPQHF.

This chain uses TRBV4-2 with TRBJ2-3, with TRBD2 identical over 11 bases. The length of the CDR3 is 18 residues. The germline V gene has CDR1 LGHNA and CDR2 YNFKEQ. The V gene end was trimmed by 5 bases and the J gene end by 1 base; junction bases not matched to a gene: 11. The CDR3 loop is CASSLTSGATIRTDTQYF. CDR3 nucleotide sequence: TGTGCCAGCAGCTTGACTAGCGGGGCGACTATTCGCACAGATACGCAGTATTTT.

The rearrangement joins TRBV2 to TRBJ1-6; weak D call: TRBD1 (6 bases). Per germline, CDR1 SNHLY and CDR2 FYNNEI. Trimming pared 9 bases from V and 9 bases from J, leaving 18 bases between. The CDR3 extends over 14 amino acids. CDR3 amino acids: CARNDGQGGSPLHF. The CDR3 nucleotides read TGTGCCAGAAACGACGGACAAGGGGGTTCACCCCTCCACTTT.

J is TRBJ2-3 and V is TRBV9, with TRBD2 as a possible D gene (5 bases). The germline V gene has CDR1 SGDLS and CDR2 YYNGEE. There are 15 residues in the CDR3. The V and J ends lost 0 bases and 2 bases respectively, with 10 bases between them. CDR3 DNA sequence: TGTGCCAGCAGCGTAGCGAGCGGAACCACAGATACGCAGTATTTT. It is translated as CASSVASGTTDTQYF. The full variable domain, in which reference TRBV9 and TRBJ2-3 provide the parts outside the CDR3, is DSGVTQTPKHLITATGQRVTLRCSPRSGDLSVYWYQQSLDQGLQFLIQYYNGEERAKGNILERFSAQQFPDLHSELNLSSLELGDSALYFCASSVASGTTDTQYFGPGTRLTVL.

This chain's CDR3 is CASSTSWNGVYGYTF. The CDR3 region has the DNA TGTGCCAGCAGTACCAGCTGGAACGGGGTCTATGGCTACACCTTC. This rearrangement joins TRBV28 to TRBJ1-2; D ambiguous. The CDR3 totals 15 residues. Germline CDR1 and CDR2: MDHEN and SYDVKM. V lost 5 bases to trimming and J lost 4 bases, with 17 bases between them.

This chain connects TRBV6-1 to TRBJ2-7; 10 nucleotides match TRBD1. With 3 bases clipped from V and 3 bases from J, the junction kept 2 bases outside the gene matches. This CDR3 has 14 amino acids. Germline lookup yields CDR1 MNHNS and CDR2 SASEGT. As DNA, the CDR3 is TGTGCCAGCAGTGATTGGACAGGGGGCTACGAGCAGTACGTC. It specifies CASSDWTGGYEQYV.

V is TRBV28 and J is TRBJ2-1; 9 positions match TRBD1. After removal of 10 bases from V and 6 bases from J, the junction contained 16 bases not matched to a gene. The germline gives CDR1 MDHEN, CDR2 SYDVKM. CDR3 length: 16 residues. CDR3 protein: CATDPNPQGATNEQFF. The CDR3 region has the DNA TGTGCCACCGATCCAAACCCACAGGGGGCCACCAATGAGCAGTTCTTC.

The chain recombines TRBV2 with TRBJ2-1, with 10 nucleotides matching TRBD2. Germline CDR1 and CDR2: SNHLY and FYNNEI. The junction had 11 bases not matched to a gene; V was cut back by 6 bases and J by 0 bases. This CDR3 has 18 amino acids. The CDR3 region is CASSHSGGPDLSYNEQFF. CDR3 coding DNA: TGTGCCAGCAGCCATAGCGGGGGGCCAGATCTCTCCTACAATGAGCAGTTCTTC.